One and the same sample provided the 27 T cell receptor beta chains below, sequenced in a study of blood T cell repertoires in COVID-19. Data came from immunoSEQ multiplex PCR; TCRdb stores just in-frame clones and leaves some out. The sample has 650,000 to 800,000 clones; over 80% are singletons. Sequencing was carried out using peripheral blood. Source of these receptors: a woman aged 18-29 years with acute or convalescent COVID-19.

The gene calls are TRBV2 and TRBJ1-2, with 12 bases that match TRBD1. The CDR3 length is 15 residues. The ends lost 3 bases at V and 4 bases at J; junction bases unmatched: 3. CDR1 is SNHLY and CDR2 is FYNNEI in the germline V gene. The CDR3 nucleotides read TGTGCCAGCAGTGAGAGGGGACAGGGGGCCTATGGCTACACCTTC. Protein sequence: CASSERGQGAYGYTF.

This chain joins TRBV13 and TRBJ1-2; D unclear. The germline gives CDR1 PRHDT, CDR2 FYEKMQ (reference sequence). Trimming took 5 bases from V and 9 from J, leaving 16 bases between them. The length of the CDR3 is 13 residues. The CDR3 here is CASSLRLTGSYTF. The DNA for the CDR3 is TGTGCCAGCAGCCTAAGGCTTACGGGGAGCTACACCTTC. Full variable domain (remainder filled in from reference TRBV13 and TRBJ1-2): AAGVIQSPRHLIKEKRETATLKCYPIPRHDTVYWYQQGPGQDPQFLISFYEKMQSDKGSIPDRFSAQQFSDYHSELNMSSLELGDSALYFCASSLRLTGSYTFGSGTRLTVV.

The J gene is TRBJ1-1, the V gene TRBV29-1; no definite D call. Trimming stripped 1 base from V and 2 bases from J, with 8 bases between. Germline V lookup: CDR1 SQVTM, CDR2 ANQGSEA. The CDR3 loop spans 13 amino acids. DNA of the CDR3: TGCAGCGTTGAAGGAGCGGGAAACACTGAAGCTTTCTTT. This translates into CSVEGAGNTEAFF.

J is TRBJ1-2 and V is TRBV19, with 11 bases that match TRBD1. Trimming took 5 bases from V and 8 from J; bases not matched to a gene: 7. CDR1 LNHDA and CDR2 SQIVND come from the germline V gene (reference sequence). The CDR3 is made up of 14 amino acids. As DNA, the CDR3 is TGTGCCAGTAGTGTAGTGGGACAGGGGGGCGGCTACACCTTC. This translates into CASSVVGQGGGYTF.

The chain links TRBV2 to TRBJ1-1, with 10 bases identical to TRBD1. After removal of 9 bases from V and 1 base from J, the junction contained 5 bases not matched to a gene. Germline values: CDR1 SNHLY, CDR2 FYNNEI. This CDR3 comprises 14 residues. The CDR3 loop is CASRTGGANTEAFF. The CDR3 DNA follows: TGTGCCAGTCGGACAGGGGGAGCGAACACTGAAGCTTTCTTT.

This chain's CDR3 is CASSQAHGGTEAFF. The CDR3 DNA sequence: TGTGCCAGCAGCCAAGCACACGGGGGAACTGAAGCTTTCTTT. This sequence joins TRBV3-1 (or the pseudogene TRBV3-2) and TRBJ1-1, with D perhaps TRBD1 (5 bases). Trimming cost V 1 base and J 5 bases, with 11 bases left between them. The CDR3 is made up of 14 amino acids. The germline V gene has CDR1 LGHDT and CDR2 YNNKEL (reference sequence).

This rearrangement joins TRBV29-1 to TRBJ1-2; the D is unclear. CDR1 and CDR2 from the germline V gene are SQVTM and ANQGSEA. The CDR3 runs to 13 residues. Deletions cut 3 bases from V and 6 bases from J, with 14 bases between. The CDR3, as DNA: TGCAGCGTTGACGGCGGGTTTAAGGATGGCTACACCTTC. Its translation is CSVDGGFKDGYTF.

The chain links TRBV18 to TRBJ1-2; D not certain. This CDR3 has 13 amino acids. Per germline, CDR1 KGHSH and CDR2 LQKENI. Trimming removed 5 bases at V and 4 bases at J, with 11 bases between. The CDR3 loop is CASSETSSYGYTF. The CDR3 DNA reads as TGTGCCAGCTCAGAGACTTCCTCCTATGGCTACACCTTC.

The chain carries TRBV7-2 and TRBJ2-5; 9 nucleotides agree with TRBD1. CDR3 length equals 14 residues. Germline values: CDR1 SGHTA, CDR2 FQGNSA. Trimming removed 5 bases from V and 3 bases from J; junction bases left unmatched: 4. CDR3 DNA sequence: TGTGCCAGCAGCCCGGGACAGGGAAAAGAGACCCAGTACTTC. Protein product: CASSPGQGKETQYF.

This clone was observed once. This chain links TRBV4-3 with TRBJ2-1; TRBD2 matches 8 bases. The CDR3 is 17 residues long. Trimming removed 1 base from V and 7 bases from J; junction bases left unmatched: 12. Germline V lookup: CDR1 LGHNA, CDR2 YSLEER. The CDR3, as DNA: TGCGCCAGCAGCCAAGCTCTAGAAGCGGGGGCTCGGAATGAGCAGTTCTTC. It translates to CASSQALEAGARNEQFF.

The chain carries TRBV30 and TRBJ1-2, with 8 bases aligning to TRBD1. Germline V CDR1 and CDR2: GTSNPN, SVGIG (reference sequence). The CDR3 contains 13 residues. J gave up 4 bases and V 0 bases, and 1 base lay outside the gene matches. In DNA form, the CDR3 reads TGTGCCTGGAGTGTAACAGGGGGCTATGGCTACACCTTC. This translates into CAWSVTGGYGYTF. The variable domain in full, completed from reference TRBV30 and TRBJ1-2, reads SQTIHQWPATLVQPVGSPLSLECTVEGTSNPNLYWYRQAAGRGLQLLFYSVGIGQISSEVPQNLSASRPQDRQFILSSKKLLLSDSGFYLCAWSVTGGYGYTFGSGTRLTVV.

The chain is built from TRBV9 and TRBJ2-7; D is undetermined. Germline-derived CDR1 and CDR2 are SGDLS and YYNGEE. The CDR3 runs 14 residues. Trimming removed 3 bases at V and 6 bases at J, with 16 bases between. For the CDR3, the DNA is TGTGCCAGCAGCGCCCGCTGGCTCTCTGTCGAGCAGTACTTC. Translating it yields CASSARWLSVEQYF.

This clone appeared once. This chain joins TRBV6-6 and TRBJ2-4; D is ambiguous. This CDR3 is built from 13 residues. In germline, CDR1 is MNHNY, CDR2 SVGAGI (reference sequence). V lost 5 bases to trimming and J lost 9 bases, with 14 bases between them. The CDR3 protein is CASSDQVLGIQYF. The DNA for the CDR3 is TGTGCCAGCAGTGATCAGGTTCTTGGCATTCAGTACTTC.

The rearrangement links TRBV5-1 to TRBJ2-3, with D possibly matching TRBD2 (7 bases). Germline CDR1 and CDR2: SGHRS and YFSETQ. CDR3 length: 15 amino acids. V shed 7 bases and J shed 0 bases, with 15 bases lying between them. The CDR3 region is CASSLGGPSTDTQYF. The DNA for the CDR3 is TGCGCCAGCTCCTTGGGGGGGCCTAGCACAGATACGCAGTATTTT.

This sequence joins TRBV6-5 and TRBJ1-6, with D unclear. The V and J ends lost 5 bases and 7 bases respectively, with 12 bases between them. Germline V lookup: CDR1 MNHEY, CDR2 SVGAGI. CDR3 size: 14 residues. CDR3 in amino acids: CASSPLAGNSPLHF. The CDR3 coding sequence is TGTGCCAGCAGTCCGCTGGCGGGGAATTCACCCCTCCACTTT.

The chain combines TRBV7-2 with TRBJ1-2; unclear D gene. The V gene lost 2 bases and the J gene lost 5 bases, with 15 bases spanning the gap. The germline gives CDR1 SGHTA, CDR2 FQGNSA. This CDR3 has 15 residues. CDR3: CASSLWADTAYGYTF. The CDR3 DNA is TGTGCCAGCAGCTTATGGGCTGATACCGCTTATGGCTACACCTTC.

The rearrangement joins TRBV25-1 to TRBJ1-2; 8 bases fit TRBD1. Per the germline V gene, CDR1 is MGHDK and CDR2 is SYGVNS. This CDR3 is built from 12 residues. Germline trimming cut 2 bases from V and 8 bases from J; bases unmatched to any gene: 1. CDR3 nucleotide sequence: TGTGCCAGCAGTGAAGGACAGGGAGGCTACACCTTC. Translating it yields CASSEGQGGYTF.

This chain joins TRBV11-2 and TRBJ2-2; D may be TRBD2 (6 bases). Germline V CDR1 and CDR2: SGHAT, FQNNGV. The V gene lost 0 bases and the J gene lost 2 bases, with 10 bases spanning the gap. There are 16 residues in the CDR3. The CDR3 here is CASSLDAGHNTGELFF. The CDR3 DNA follows: TGTGCCAGCAGCTTAGACGCGGGGCACAACACCGGGGAGCTGTTTTTT.

The V call is TRBV5-6, the J call TRBJ1-2, with 10 bases aligning to TRBD1. The CDR3 is made up of 18 amino acids. V gave up 3 bases and J gave up 6 bases; unmatched junction bases: 17. CDR1 and CDR2 from the germline V gene are SGHDT and YYEEEE. The CDR3 protein is CASSSRVYRDRGDDGYTF. The CDR3 DNA reads TGTGCCAGCAGCTCACGAGTCTACCGGGACAGGGGAGACGATGGCTACACCTTC.

The chain joins TRBV9 to TRBJ1-5; D uncertain. Germline CDR1 is SGDLS and CDR2 is YYNGEE. The CDR3 loop spans 13 amino acids. V lost 3 bases, J lost 4 bases, and 8 bases lay in between. This CDR3 is CASSGTGNQPQHF. CDR3 DNA sequence: TGTGCCAGCAGCGGAACCGGGAATCAGCCCCAGCATTTT.

The rearrangement uses TRBV9 and TRBJ1-1; TRBD1 is a possible D gene (6 bases). V lost 3 bases and J lost 4, with 16 bases in between. This CDR3 is 15 amino acids long. Germline V gene lookup returns CDR1 SGDLS and CDR2 YYNGEE. The CDR3 DNA follows: TGTGCCAGCAGCGGGGAGGGAGGGGGAGCCACTGAAGCTTTCTTT. Protein product: CASSGEGGGATEAFF.

The CDR3 protein is CASSQTGGASPSEKLFF. In nucleotides, the CDR3 is TGTGCCAGCAGCCAGACGGGGGGGGCCAGTCCCTCCGAAAAACTGTTTTTT. This chain joins TRBV4-2 and TRBJ1-4; possibly TRBD1 for D (6 bases). The CDR3 has 17 amino acids. The germline gives CDR1 LGHNA, CDR2 YNFKEQ. V lost 3 bases, J lost 8 bases, and 22 bases lay in between.

V usage is TRBV30 and J usage is TRBJ2-3; possibly TRBD1 for D (6 bases). The ends were cut back, 2 bases at V and 1 base at J, with 13 bases in the middle. The germline CDR1 and CDR2 sequences are GTSNPN and SVGIG (reference sequence). The CDR3 has 15 amino acids. In DNA, the CDR3 is TGTGCCTGGAGTACTACAGGGTCCGGCACAGATACGCAGTATTTT. This encodes CAWSTTGSGTDTQYF.

The chain uses TRBV27 and TRBJ2-2; D is perhaps TRBD1 (5 bases). Germline-derived CDR1 and CDR2 are MNHEY and SMNVEV (reference sequence). The CDR3 runs to 15 residues. Trimming removed 8 bases from V and 0 bases from J, with 13 bases in between. CDR3 bases: TGTGCCAGCTCAACCAGGGAAACGAACACCGGGGAGCTGTTTTTT. Its translation is CASSTRETNTGELFF.

This clone was counted between two and nine times. The gene calls are TRBV19 and TRBJ2-3; 7 bases are a match to TRBD2. The CDR3 has 15 amino acids. Germline-derived CDR1 and CDR2 are LNHDA and SQIVND (reference sequence). V shed 8 bases and J 4 bases; nucleotides not matched to a gene: 12. DNA of the CDR3: TGTGCCAGTCAATCCTGGGGCGGGGGACCAGATACGCAGTATTTT. As protein: CASQSWGGGPDTQYF. The full variable domain, with the rest looked up from reference TRBV19 and TRBJ2-3, is DGGITQSPKYLFRKEGQNVTLSCEQNLNHDAMYWYRQDPGQGLRLIYYSQIVNDFQKGDIAEGYSVSREKKESFPLTVTSAQKNPTAFYLCASQSWGGGPDTQYFGPGTRLTVL.

The V gene is TRBV9, the J gene TRBJ2-3; 9 bases are shared with TRBD2. Germline values: CDR1 SGDLS, CDR2 YYNGEE. Unmatched junction bases numbered 5, after V lost 1 base and J lost 5 bases. The CDR3 has 15 residues. This CDR3 reads CASSVWRGGGDTQYF. CDR3 bases: TGTGCCAGCAGCGTATGGCGGGGGGGAGGAGATACGCAGTATTTT.

The rearrangement joins TRBV7-6 to TRBJ2-7; 7 bases match TRBD2. V lost 0 bases to trimming and J lost 1 base; unmatched junction nucleotides: 6. CDR1 is SGHVS and CDR2 is FNYEAQ in the germline V gene. CDR3 length: 16 residues. CDR3 nucleotides: TGTGCCAGCAGCTTAGCGATCGCGGGGGAATCCTACGAGCAGTACTTC. It encodes CASSLAIAGESYEQYF. The whole variable domain, remainder taken from reference TRBV7-6 and TRBJ2-7, is GAGVSQSPRYKVTKRGQDVALRCDPISGHVSLYWYRQALGQGPEFLTYFNYEAQQDKSGLPNDRFSAERPEGSISTLTIQRTEQRDSAMYRCASSLAIAGESYEQYFGPGTRLTVT.